This passage covers 3 T cell receptor beta chains from one sample sequenced in a study of OX40 agonist ivuxolimab in advanced cancers. Only in-frame clones appear in the TCRdb table, and some are missing; sequencing was by immunoSEQ multiplex PCR. Altogether 20,000 to 25,000 clones are present, over 65% being singletons, with the ten largest covering about 1.3%. The specimen was CD4+ or CD8+ T cells sorted from blood, collected in a trial of the OX40 agonist ivuxolimab. The receptors come from an adult with an advanced solid tumor such as melanoma, head and neck, liver or kidney cancer.

This clone appeared a single time. The CDR3 loop reads CASGDKYGYTF. CDR3 DNA: TGTGCCAGCGGAGACAAATATGGCTACACCTTC. The chain combines TRBV2 with TRBJ1-2; D is unclear. This CDR3 has 11 residues. In germline, CDR1 is SNHLY, CDR2 FYNNEI. Trimming shortened V by 8 bases and J by 5 bases, and 9 bases separated the two germline ends.

V and J are TRBV15 and TRBJ1-5; a weak D match, TRBD1 (5 bases). CDR1 and CDR2 from the germline V gene are LNHNV and YYDKDF (reference sequence). This CDR3 comprises 17 residues. V was clipped by 1 base and J by 2 bases, with 15 bases between them. CDR3 loop: CATSRALWGTGNQPQHF. The CDR3, as DNA: TGTGCCACCAGCAGAGCTCTTTGGGGCACCGGCAATCAGCCCCAGCATTTT.

The J gene is TRBJ1-1, the V gene TRBV6-8; D gene unclear. CDR3 size: 16 residues. V lost 4 bases and J 5 bases, leaving 20 bases between the germline ends. CDR1 is MNHGY, CDR2 SAAAGT, per germline. The CDR3 protein is CASSLVGRASGTEAFF. As DNA, the CDR3 is TGTGCCAGCAGTTTAGTTGGGAGGGCCAGCGGGACTGAAGCTTTCTTT.